This T cell receptor beta chain comes out of a study of shared clonotypes between healthy human individuals. Study details: Three plates were used per donor for CD4 naive, three for CD4 memory, two for CD8 naive and one for CD8 memory.

A word on this clone: Its specificity is unknown.

Study-wide results and limits: Only blood was sampled, and tissue TCR repertoires likely differ from blood ones.

Sorted-subset replicate PCRs used about 200 ng of genomic DNA. This amount corresponded to some 30,000 T cell genomes. The method was immunoSEQ multiplex PCR; TCRdb's version includes in-frame clones alone and lacks a portion of them. Of hundreds of thousands of clones in the sample, about 74% were seen once. V gave up 9 bases and J gave up 4 bases, with 3 bases separating them. The CDR3 spans 9 residues. The V gene's germline CDR1 is SGHDN and CDR2 FVKESK. The TCR was taken from a woman aged 25 to 45 in good health. This chain connects TRBV14 to TRBJ1-2; D not resolved. Sequencing was carried out using memory CD4+ T cells sorted from blood. Noted subset: CD45RA-negative fraction. The CDR3 region is CASPYGYTF. CDR3 in DNA: TGTGCCAGTCCCTATGGCTACACCTTC.